Listed below are T cell receptor beta chains from one sample, sequenced in a study of Ad26.COV2.S vaccination and SARS-CoV-2 variants. Sequencing was performed with immunoSEQ multiplex PCR; in TCRdb, only in-frame clones are kept and a portion is missing. This sample has around 500,000 clones, with about 89% found just once. The sample in question was peripheral blood, obtained in a trial of Ad26.COV2.S vaccine versus placebo. Receptors were obtained from a person aged 18-65 years who received the Ad26.COV2.S COVID-19 vaccine or a placebo. Both conserved end residues are part of each CDR3. The order of the fields is J gene, clone size, D gene, V gene, CDR3 DNA, CDR3 protein. A D gene is named only where the DNA matches it firmly. The size of a clone is reported for some rows only, either as once, few or many, or as a class for expanded clones.

J gene: TRBJ1-2; clone size: -; D gene: TRBD1; V gene: TRBV2; CDR3 DNA: TGTGCCAGCAGCACCACACGGGACAGCTATGGCTACACCTTC; CDR3 protein: CASSTTRDSYGYTF
J gene: TRBJ2-3; clone size: -; D gene: -; V gene: TRBV11-3; CDR3 DNA: TGTGCCAGCAGCTTCGGCCTGGGAGGCACAGATACGCAGTATTTT; CDR3 protein: CASSFGLGGTDTQYF
J gene: TRBJ2-5; clone size: -; D gene: -; V gene: TRBV4-2; CDR3 DNA: TGTGCCAGCAGCCCTGGACAGGAGGGCGAGACCCAGTACTTC; CDR3 protein: CASSPGQEGETQYF
J gene: TRBJ1-3; clone size: -; D gene: -; V gene: TRBV11-3; CDR3 DNA: TGTGCCAGCAGCGCCGGGGCAGCGGATGGAAACACCATATATTTT; CDR3 protein: CASSAGAADGNTIYF
J gene: TRBJ1-2; clone size: -; D gene: TRBD1; V gene: TRBV6-5; CDR3 DNA: TGTGCCAGCAGTCCTTCGGACAGGATCTATGGCTACACCTTC; CDR3 protein: CASSPSDRIYGYTF
J gene: TRBJ1-2; clone size: -; D gene: TRBD1; V gene: TRBV5-5; CDR3 DNA: TGTGCCAGCAGCCCCGGGACAGGGGGTAACTATGGCTACACCTTC; CDR3 protein: CASSPGTGGNYGYTF
J gene: TRBJ2-1; clone size: -; D gene: TRBD2; V gene: TRBV5-4; CDR3 DNA: TGTGCCAGCAGCTTAACAAGCGGGGCGCCGAACTACAATGAGCAGTTCTTC; CDR3 protein: CASSLTSGAPNYNEQFF
J gene: TRBJ1-5; clone size: -; D gene: TRBD1; V gene: TRBV6-1; CDR3 DNA: TGTGCCAGCAGTGAAATCGGGACAGGGAATCAGCCCCAGCATTTT; CDR3 protein: CASSEIGTGNQPQHF
J gene: TRBJ1-5; clone size: -; D gene: TRBD1; V gene: TRBV3-1/TRBV3-2; CDR3 DNA: TGTGCCAGCAGCCTAGGACAGGGGGATCAGCCCCAGCATTTT; CDR3 protein: CASSLGQGDQPQHF
J gene: TRBJ1-2; clone size: once; D gene: -; V gene: TRBV28; CDR3 DNA: TGTGCCAGCAGGTCGAAACTGAACAGCGAGTTAGATGGCTACACCTTC; CDR3 protein: CASRSKLNSELDGYTF
J gene: TRBJ1-6; clone size: -; D gene: -; V gene: TRBV3-1/TRBV3-2; CDR3 DNA: TGTGCCAGCAGCGCCGGACGGACCTATAATTCACCCCTCCACTTT; CDR3 protein: CASSAGRTYNSPLHF
J gene: TRBJ1-4; clone size: -; D gene: -; V gene: TRBV3-1/TRBV3-2; CDR3 DNA: TGTGCCAGCAGCCAAATCGGGTATGCAACTAATGAAAAACTGTTTTTT; CDR3 protein: CASSQIGYATNEKLFF
J gene: TRBJ1-2; clone size: -; D gene: -; V gene: TRBV6-6; CDR3 DNA: TGTGCCAGCAGTGCAAGGGAGTTATATGGCTACACCTTC; CDR3 protein: CASSARELYGYTF
J gene: TRBJ1-5; clone size: few; D gene: -; V gene: TRBV19; CDR3 DNA: TGTGCCAGTAGTCCATTAGATAGCAATCAGCCCCAGCATTTT; CDR3 protein: CASSPLDSNQPQHF
J gene: TRBJ1-5; clone size: -; D gene: TRBD1; V gene: TRBV28; CDR3 DNA: TGTGCCAGCAGTTTGGGACAGGGGCATAGCAATCAGCCCCAGCATTTT; CDR3 protein: CASSLGQGHSNQPQHF
J gene: TRBJ1-1; clone size: -; D gene: -; V gene: TRBV30; CDR3 DNA: TGTGCCTGGAGTGCACAGGCCGGGGCTGAAGCTTTCTTT; CDR3 protein: CAWSAQAGAEAFF
J gene: TRBJ2-7; clone size: -; D gene: -; V gene: TRBV3-1/TRBV3-2; CDR3 DNA: TGTGCCAGCAGCCATGGAAGCTACACGGAAGAGCAGTACTTC; CDR3 protein: CASSHGSYTEEQYF
J gene: TRBJ2-1; clone size: once; D gene: -; V gene: TRBV7-9; CDR3 DNA: TGTGCCAGCAGCTTAGTCGGACCTTTCGGGAGCTCCTACAATGAGCAGTTCTTC; CDR3 protein: CASSLVGPFGSSYNEQFF
J gene: TRBJ2-1; clone size: -; D gene: -; V gene: TRBV24-1; CDR3 DNA: TGTGCCACCAGCCATAGCGTCTACAATGAGCAGTTCTTC; CDR3 protein: CATSHSVYNEQFF
J gene: TRBJ2-7; clone size: -; D gene: TRBD2; V gene: TRBV19; CDR3 DNA: TGTGCCAGTAGTCCTAGCGGTGCCTACGAGCAGTACTTC; CDR3 protein: CASSPSGAYEQYF
J gene: TRBJ2-7; clone size: once; D gene: -; V gene: TRBV2; CDR3 DNA: TGTGCCAGCAGTGAAATTGGGGGGCTGGTCTCCTACGAGCAGTACTTC; CDR3 protein: CASSEIGGLVSYEQYF
J gene: TRBJ2-4; clone size: -; D gene: -; V gene: TRBV30; CDR3 DNA: TGTGCCTGGAGAGAGACAGGAAACATTCAGTACTTC; CDR3 protein: CAWRETGNIQYF
J gene: TRBJ2-2; clone size: -; D gene: TRBD2; V gene: TRBV7-3; CDR3 DNA: TGTGCCAGCAGCGCCCGACTAGCGGGAGGGCCTAACGGGGAGCTGTTTTTT; CDR3 protein: CASSARLAGGPNGELFF
J gene: TRBJ1-5; clone size: -; D gene: TRBD1; V gene: TRBV7-2; CDR3 DNA: TGTGCCAGCAGCGACAGGGGGCGCAATCAGCCCCAGCATTTT; CDR3 protein: CASSDRGRNQPQHF
J gene: TRBJ1-2; clone size: once; D gene: -; V gene: TRBV5-4; CDR3 DNA: TGTGCCAGCAGCTTGGAAGATTTAGGCTATGGCTACACCTTC; CDR3 protein: CASSLEDLGYGYTF
J gene: TRBJ2-1; clone size: -; D gene: TRBD2; V gene: TRBV28; CDR3 DNA: TGTGCCAGCAGTCAACCGACTAGCGGGAGCTCCTACAATGAGCAGTTCTTC; CDR3 protein: CASSQPTSGSSYNEQFF
J gene: TRBJ2-3; clone size: once; D gene: -; V gene: TRBV24-1; CDR3 DNA: TGTGCCACCAGTGATTCAGTTACGCAGTATTTT; CDR3 protein: CATSDSVTQYF
J gene: TRBJ1-3; clone size: once; D gene: -; V gene: TRBV7-9; CDR3 DNA: TGTGCCAGCAGCCGGCGACAGTACTCTGGAAACACCATATATTTT; CDR3 protein: CASSRRQYSGNTIYF
J gene: TRBJ1-4; clone size: -; D gene: TRBD1; V gene: TRBV7-9; CDR3 DNA: TGTGCCAGCAGCTTAGCCGACAGGGTTGGAGAAAAACTGTTTTTT; CDR3 protein: CASSLADRVGEKLFF
J gene: TRBJ2-6; clone size: -; D gene: -; V gene: TRBV3-1/TRBV3-2; CDR3 DNA: TGTGCCAGCAGCCAAGCATGGAGCTCTGGGGCCAACGTCCTGACTTTC; CDR3 protein: CASSQAWSSGANVLTF
J gene: TRBJ2-2; clone size: once; D gene: -; V gene: TRBV12-3/TRBV12-4; CDR3 DNA: TGTGCCAGCGCTCGGGCGGACACCGGGGAGCTGTTTTTT; CDR3 protein: CASARADTGELFF
J gene: TRBJ2-7; clone size: -; D gene: -; V gene: TRBV27; CDR3 DNA: TGTGCCAGCAGTGTTACCGGGACCGTGGCCTACGAGCAGTACTTC; CDR3 protein: CASSVTGTVAYEQYF
J gene: TRBJ2-1; clone size: -; D gene: TRBD1; V gene: TRBV9; CDR3 DNA: TGTGCCAGCAGCGTACCGGGACAGGCCCAGTTCTTC; CDR3 protein: CASSVPGQAQFF
J gene: TRBJ1-4; clone size: -; D gene: TRBD1; V gene: TRBV18; CDR3 DNA: TGTGCCAGCTCACCACGACAGGGGGCAAGGAATAATGAAAAACTGTTTTTT; CDR3 protein: CASSPRQGARNNEKLFF
J gene: TRBJ1-3; clone size: -; D gene: -; V gene: TRBV7-8; CDR3 DNA: TGTGCCAGCAGCCCCAATGGGCACTTCTTCTCTGGAAACACCATATATTTT; CDR3 protein: CASSPNGHFFSGNTIYF
J gene: TRBJ2-5; clone size: -; D gene: TRBD2; V gene: TRBV5-5; CDR3 DNA: TGTGCCAGCAGCTTGGGTTTTTTGGCGAGCGGGAGAGGGGAGACCCAGTACTTC; CDR3 protein: CASSLGFLASGRGETQYF
J gene: TRBJ1-2; clone size: -; D gene: -; V gene: TRBV6-6; CDR3 DNA: TGTGCCAGCTCCGTCAGGGACTTTGATGGCTACACCTTC; CDR3 protein: CASSVRDFDGYTF
J gene: TRBJ2-3; clone size: -; D gene: TRBD2; V gene: TRBV28; CDR3 DNA: TGTGCCAGCAGTCAATTGGGACTAGCGGATAGCACAGATACGCAGTATTTT; CDR3 protein: CASSQLGLADSTDTQYF
J gene: TRBJ2-5; clone size: -; D gene: TRBD2; V gene: TRBV4-1; CDR3 DNA: TGCGCCAGCAGCCAAACGCGCCTAGCGGGGGGAGGAAAGACCCAGTACTTC; CDR3 protein: CASSQTRLAGGGKTQYF
J gene: TRBJ2-7; clone size: few; D gene: TRBD1; V gene: TRBV2; CDR3 DNA: TGTGCCAGCAGTGGCACCGGCCGGGACAGGGAGTACGAGCAGTACTTC; CDR3 protein: CASSGTGRDREYEQYF
J gene: TRBJ2-7; clone size: once; D gene: -; V gene: TRBV3-1/TRBV3-2; CDR3 DNA: TGTGCCAGCAGCCAATCCTACTACGAGCAGTACTTC; CDR3 protein: CASSQSYYEQYF
J gene: TRBJ2-5; clone size: -; D gene: TRBD1; V gene: TRBV7-2; CDR3 DNA: TGTGCCAGCAGCTTTCAGGGGGCGGAGACCCAGTACTTC; CDR3 protein: CASSFQGAETQYF
J gene: TRBJ1-3; clone size: -; D gene: -; V gene: TRBV18; CDR3 DNA: TGTGCCAGCTCACGTGACACCCACTCTGGAAACACCATATATTTT; CDR3 protein: CASSRDTHSGNTIYF
J gene: TRBJ2-3; clone size: once; D gene: -; V gene: TRBV5-1; CDR3 DNA: TGCGCCAGCAGCTTGGAGGGTTATACGCAGTATTTT; CDR3 protein: CASSLEGYTQYF
J gene: TRBJ2-1; clone size: -; D gene: -; V gene: TRBV5-1; CDR3 DNA: TGCGCCAGCAGCCTCATCGGGGGTAGCTCCTACAATGAGCAGTTCTTC; CDR3 protein: CASSLIGGSSYNEQFF
J gene: TRBJ1-1; clone size: -; D gene: -; V gene: TRBV30; CDR3 DNA: TGTGCCTGGAGGCCCCAGACAGTGAACACTGAAGCTTTCTTT; CDR3 protein: CAWRPQTVNTEAFF
J gene: TRBJ1-1; clone size: -; D gene: TRBD1; V gene: TRBV25-1; CDR3 DNA: TGTGCCAGCAGCCTACAGGGGGCGAGTACTGAAGCTTTCTTT; CDR3 protein: CASSLQGASTEAFF
J gene: TRBJ1-2; clone size: once; D gene: -; V gene: TRBV18; CDR3 DNA: TGTGCCAGCTCACCACAGTACAGGGAATATGGCTACACCTTC; CDR3 protein: CASSPQYREYGYTF
J gene: TRBJ2-5; clone size: few; D gene: -; V gene: TRBV20-1; CDR3 DNA: TGCAGTGCCGTTCGGCAGGAGACCCAGTACTTC; CDR3 protein: CSAVRQETQYF
J gene: TRBJ1-4; clone size: -; D gene: -; V gene: TRBV6-6; CDR3 DNA: TGTGCCAGCTATACAGGGTTGCGGGAAAAACTGTTTTTT; CDR3 protein: CASYTGLREKLFF
J gene: TRBJ1-1; clone size: -; D gene: -; V gene: TRBV30; CDR3 DNA: TGTGCCTGGAGTATGACCTGGAACACTGAAGCTTTCTTT; CDR3 protein: CAWSMTWNTEAFF
J gene: TRBJ1-5; clone size: -; D gene: -; V gene: TRBV18; CDR3 DNA: TGTGCCAGCTCACCCAAACCTAGCAATCAGCCCCAGCATTTT; CDR3 protein: CASSPKPSNQPQHF
J gene: TRBJ2-5; clone size: once; D gene: -; V gene: TRBV11-1; CDR3 DNA: TGTGCCAGCAGCTTGCGTCCAGGGGTTGAGACCCAGTACTTC; CDR3 protein: CASSLRPGVETQYF
J gene: TRBJ2-7; clone size: -; D gene: -; V gene: TRBV14; CDR3 DNA: TGTGCCAGCAGCCAACCGGGACACGGTTACGAGCAGTACTTC; CDR3 protein: CASSQPGHGYEQYF
J gene: TRBJ1-2; clone size: -; D gene: TRBD1; V gene: TRBV30; CDR3 DNA: TGTGCCTGGAGTACGACAGGGAACTATGGCTACACCTTC; CDR3 protein: CAWSTTGNYGYTF
J gene: TRBJ1-1; clone size: -; D gene: TRBD1; V gene: TRBV7-9; CDR3 DNA: TGTGCCAGCAGCTCTAGGGACAGGGGGAACACTGAAGCTTTCTTT; CDR3 protein: CASSSRDRGNTEAFF
J gene: TRBJ1-4; clone size: -; D gene: -; V gene: TRBV6-5; CDR3 DNA: TGTGCCAGCTCCGAAACGAGGGGTTTTGAAAAACTGTTTTTT; CDR3 protein: CASSETRGFEKLFF